This T cell receptor (beta chain) was captured in a study of blood T cells in healthy people across ages. On this clonotype itself: Antigen unknown.

Using a J-beta primer mix together with a sample-barcoded 5' primer, a second PCR was run for roughly 7 to 11 cycles. No fewer than 3 million CDR3-containing paired-end reads came from each sample. TCRdb called the 5' RACE reads again in MiXCR, with one record for every CDR3 protein. The repertoire has 1.5 million to 2 million distinct CDR3 sequences, about 50% of them found once; the top ten carry less than 2.5%. The V gene's germline CDR1 is SGDLS and CDR2 YYNGEE. This CDR3 comprises 15 residues. The ends were cut back, 6 bases at V and 0 bases at J, with 15 bases in the middle. Study results and caveats: Expanded clonotype shifts may have been confounded, as the donors had an unknown CMV status. Observed TCR beta diversity showed a strong correlation with the percentage of naive T cells as measured by flow cytometry.

The donors, aged roughly 6 to 90, were healthy Caucasians from Russia. The receptor was isolated from a woman in her thirties or forties in good health. The specimen was blood. The V call is TRBV9, the J call TRBJ1-2, with D unresolved. CDR3 residues: CASTINPLTNYGYTF. CDR3 bases: TGTGCCAGCACCATTAACCCTCTTACTAACTATGGCTACACCTTC.